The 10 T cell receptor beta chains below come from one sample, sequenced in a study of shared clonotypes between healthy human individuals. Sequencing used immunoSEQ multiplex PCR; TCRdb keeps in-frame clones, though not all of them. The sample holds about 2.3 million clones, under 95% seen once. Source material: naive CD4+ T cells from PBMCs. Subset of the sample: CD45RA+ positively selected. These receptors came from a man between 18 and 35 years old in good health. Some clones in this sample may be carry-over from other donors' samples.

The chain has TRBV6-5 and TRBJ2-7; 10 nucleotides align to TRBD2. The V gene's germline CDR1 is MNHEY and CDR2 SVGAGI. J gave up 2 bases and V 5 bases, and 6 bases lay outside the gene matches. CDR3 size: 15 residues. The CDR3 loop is CASSPGLAMAYEQYF. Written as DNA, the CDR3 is TGTGCCAGCAGTCCGGGACTAGCGATGGCCTACGAGCAGTACTTC.

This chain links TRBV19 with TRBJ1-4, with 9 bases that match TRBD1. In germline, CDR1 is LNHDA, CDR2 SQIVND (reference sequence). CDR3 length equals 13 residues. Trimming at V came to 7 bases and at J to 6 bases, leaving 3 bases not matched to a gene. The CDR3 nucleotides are TGTGCCAGTACCAGGACAGGGGATGAAAAACTGTTTTTT. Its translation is CASTRTGDEKLFF. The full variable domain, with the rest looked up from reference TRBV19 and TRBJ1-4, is DGGITQSPKYLFRKEGQNVTLSCEQNLNHDAMYWYRQDPGQGLRLIYYSQIVNDFQKGDIAEGYSVSREKKESFPLTVTSAQKNPTAFYLCASTRTGDEKLFFGSGTQLSVL.

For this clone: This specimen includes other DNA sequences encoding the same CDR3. CDR3 nucleotide sequence: TGCAGTGCTAGCAGGGAGTACGAGCAGTACTTC. It yields the protein CSASREYEQYF. V and J are TRBV20-1 and TRBJ2-7, with D perhaps TRBD1 or TRBD2 (5 bases each). Deletions cut 3 bases from V and 4 bases from J, with 7 bases between. In germline, CDR1 is DFQATT, CDR2 SNEGSKA (reference sequence). The CDR3 runs to 11 residues.

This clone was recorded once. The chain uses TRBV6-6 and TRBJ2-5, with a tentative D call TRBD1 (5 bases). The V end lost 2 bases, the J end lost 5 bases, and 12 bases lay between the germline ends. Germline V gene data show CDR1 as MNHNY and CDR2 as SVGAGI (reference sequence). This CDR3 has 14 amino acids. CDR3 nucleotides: TGTGCCAGCAGTTACCTCCAGGGTCTGGAGACCCAGTACTTC. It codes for CASSYLQGLETQYF.

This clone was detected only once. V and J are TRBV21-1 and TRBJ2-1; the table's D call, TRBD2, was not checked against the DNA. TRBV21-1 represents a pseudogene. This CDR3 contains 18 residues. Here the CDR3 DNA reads TGTGCCAGCAGCCCCGATACTAGCGGGAGGGCCTCCTACAATGAGCAGTTCTTC. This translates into CASSPDTSGRASYNEQFF.

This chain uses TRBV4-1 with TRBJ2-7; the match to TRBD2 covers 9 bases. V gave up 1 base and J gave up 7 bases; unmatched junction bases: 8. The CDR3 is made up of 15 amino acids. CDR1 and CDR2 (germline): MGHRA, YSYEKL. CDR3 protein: CASSQGISGSGEQYF. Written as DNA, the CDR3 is TGCGCCAGCAGCCAAGGCATTAGCGGGAGTGGTGAGCAGTACTTC.

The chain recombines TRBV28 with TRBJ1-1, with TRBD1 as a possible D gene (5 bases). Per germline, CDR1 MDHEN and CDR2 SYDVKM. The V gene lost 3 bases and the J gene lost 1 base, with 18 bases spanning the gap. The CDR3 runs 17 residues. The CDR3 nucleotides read TGTGCCAGCAGTTTGAGCCCCCCGGGGGGAGGGAACACTGAAGCTTTCTTT. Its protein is CASSLSPPGGGNTEAFF. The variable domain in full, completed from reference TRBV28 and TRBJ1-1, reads DVKVTQSSRYLVKRTGEKVFLECVQDMDHENMFWYRQDPGLGLRLIYFSYDVKMKEKGDIPEGYSVSREKKERFSLILESASTNQTSMYLCASSLSPPGGGNTEAFFGQGTRLTVV.

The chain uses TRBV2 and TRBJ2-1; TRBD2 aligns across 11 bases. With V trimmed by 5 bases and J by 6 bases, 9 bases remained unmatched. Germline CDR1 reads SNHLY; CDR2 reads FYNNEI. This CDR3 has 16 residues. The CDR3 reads CASSYLAGGPVNEQFF. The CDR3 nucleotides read TGTGCCAGCAGTTATTTAGCGGGAGGGCCCGTCAATGAGCAGTTCTTC.

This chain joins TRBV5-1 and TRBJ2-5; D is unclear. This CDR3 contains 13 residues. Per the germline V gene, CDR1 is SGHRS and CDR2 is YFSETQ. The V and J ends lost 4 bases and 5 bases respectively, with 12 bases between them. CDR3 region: CASSTSTSETQYF. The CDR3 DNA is TGCGCCAGCAGCACCTCGACGAGTGAGACCCAGTACTTC. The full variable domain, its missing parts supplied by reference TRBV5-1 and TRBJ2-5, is KAGVTQTPRYLIKTRGQQVTLSCSPISGHRSVSWYQQTPGQGLQFLFEYFSETQRNKGNFPGRFSGRQFSNSRSEMNVSTLELGDSALYLCASSTSTSETQYFGPGTRLLVL.

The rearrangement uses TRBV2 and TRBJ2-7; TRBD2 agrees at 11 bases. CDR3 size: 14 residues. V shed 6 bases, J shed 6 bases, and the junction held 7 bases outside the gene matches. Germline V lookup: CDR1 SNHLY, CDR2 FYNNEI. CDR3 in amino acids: CASSLAGGGSEQYF. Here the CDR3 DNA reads TGTGCCAGCAGCCTAGCGGGAGGAGGGAGCGAGCAGTACTTC.